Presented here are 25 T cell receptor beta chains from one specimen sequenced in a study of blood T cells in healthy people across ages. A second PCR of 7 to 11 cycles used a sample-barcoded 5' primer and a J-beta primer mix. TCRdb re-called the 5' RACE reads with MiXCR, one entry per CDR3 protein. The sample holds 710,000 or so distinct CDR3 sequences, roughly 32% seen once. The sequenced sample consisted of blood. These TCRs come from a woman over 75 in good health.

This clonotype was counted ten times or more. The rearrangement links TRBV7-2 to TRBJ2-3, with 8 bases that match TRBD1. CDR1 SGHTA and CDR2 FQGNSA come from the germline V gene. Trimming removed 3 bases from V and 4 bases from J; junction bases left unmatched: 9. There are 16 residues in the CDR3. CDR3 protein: CASSFARTGGSDTQYF. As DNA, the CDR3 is TGTGCCAGCAGCTTCGCCCGAACAGGGGGGTCAGATACGCAGTATTTT.

CDR3 in DNA: TGCGCCAGCAGCTTAGTCGACAGACGCGCAGATACGCAGTATTTT. Amino acids: CASSLVDRRADTQYF. This chain links TRBV5-1 with TRBJ2-3; D may be TRBD1 (5 bases). Germline CDR1 is SGHRS and CDR2 is YFSETQ. The V end lost 2 bases, the J end lost 4 bases, and 14 bases lay between the germline ends. This CDR3 contains 15 residues.

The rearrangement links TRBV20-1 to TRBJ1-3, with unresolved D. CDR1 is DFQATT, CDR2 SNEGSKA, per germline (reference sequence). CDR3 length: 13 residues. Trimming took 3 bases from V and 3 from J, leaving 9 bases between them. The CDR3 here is CSASESIGNTIYF. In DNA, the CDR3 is TGCAGTGCTAGCGAAAGCATTGGAAACACCATATATTTT.

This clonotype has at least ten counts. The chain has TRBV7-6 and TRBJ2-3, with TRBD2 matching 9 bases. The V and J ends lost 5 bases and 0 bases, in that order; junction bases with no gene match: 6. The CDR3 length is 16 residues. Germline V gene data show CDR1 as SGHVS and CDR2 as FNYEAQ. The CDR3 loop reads CASSPMAGGSTDTQYF. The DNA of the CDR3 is TGTGCCAGCAGCCCCATGGCGGGGGGGAGCACAGATACGCAGTATTTT.

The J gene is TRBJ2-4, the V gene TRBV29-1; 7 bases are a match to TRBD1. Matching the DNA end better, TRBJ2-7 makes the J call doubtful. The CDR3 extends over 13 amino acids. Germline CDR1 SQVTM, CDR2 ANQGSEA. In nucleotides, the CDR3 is TGCAGCGTGGCACCGGAACAGGGGTACGAGCAGTACTTC. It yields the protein CSVAPEQGYEQYF.

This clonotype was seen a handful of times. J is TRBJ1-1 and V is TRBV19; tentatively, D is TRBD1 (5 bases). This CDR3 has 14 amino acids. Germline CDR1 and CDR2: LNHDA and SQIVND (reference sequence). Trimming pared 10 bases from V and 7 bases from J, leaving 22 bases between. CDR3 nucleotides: TGTGCCACCTCCACCGGGAGGGGCTACGGTGAAGCTTTCTTT. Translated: CATSTGRGYGEAFF.

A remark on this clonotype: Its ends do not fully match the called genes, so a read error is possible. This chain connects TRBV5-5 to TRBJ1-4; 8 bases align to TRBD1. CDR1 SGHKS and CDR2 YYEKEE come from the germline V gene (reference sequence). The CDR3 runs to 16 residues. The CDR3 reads CVSSSDAGTGYEKLFF. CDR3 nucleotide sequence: TGTGTCAGCAGCTCCGATGCCGGGACAGGTTACGAAAAACTGTTTTTT.

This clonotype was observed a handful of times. The CDR3 reads CATSDMTGKDTQYF. Written as DNA, the CDR3 is TGTGCCACCAGTGATATGACAGGGAAGGATACGCAGTATTTT. The V gene is TRBV24-1, the J gene TRBJ2-3; 7 nucleotides line up with TRBD1. CDR1 and CDR2 from the germline V gene are KGHDR and SFDVKD. Losses at the gene ends were 3 bases for V and 6 bases for J; bases not matched to a gene: 5. This CDR3 is 14 amino acids long.

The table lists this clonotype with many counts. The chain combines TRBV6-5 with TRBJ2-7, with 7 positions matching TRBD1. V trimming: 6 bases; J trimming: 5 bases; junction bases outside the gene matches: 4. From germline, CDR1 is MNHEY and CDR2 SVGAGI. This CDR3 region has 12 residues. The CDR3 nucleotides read TGTGCCAGCAGGAGGGGGCCCAACGAGCAGTACTTC. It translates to CASRRGPNEQYF.

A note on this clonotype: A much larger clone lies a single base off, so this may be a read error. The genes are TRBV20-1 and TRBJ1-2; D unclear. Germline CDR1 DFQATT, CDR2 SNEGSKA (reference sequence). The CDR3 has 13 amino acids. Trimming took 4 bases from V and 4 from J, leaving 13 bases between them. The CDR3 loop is CSAIGLRGYGYTF. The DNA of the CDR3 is TGCAGTGCTATTGGTCTTCGGGGCTATGGCTACACCTTC.

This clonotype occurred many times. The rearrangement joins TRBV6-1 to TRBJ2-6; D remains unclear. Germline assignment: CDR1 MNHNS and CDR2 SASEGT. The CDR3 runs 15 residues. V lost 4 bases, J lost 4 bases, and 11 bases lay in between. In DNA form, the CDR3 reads TGTGCCAGCAGTGGGGCGGCCCTGGGGGCCAACGTCCTGACTTTC. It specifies CASSGAALGANVLTF.

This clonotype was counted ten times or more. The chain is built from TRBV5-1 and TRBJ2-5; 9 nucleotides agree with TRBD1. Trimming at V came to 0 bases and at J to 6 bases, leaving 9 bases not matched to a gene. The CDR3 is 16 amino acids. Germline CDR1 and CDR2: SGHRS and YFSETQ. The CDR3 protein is CASSLGTGGADKTQYF. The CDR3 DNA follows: TGCGCCAGCAGCTTGGGCACAGGGGGCGCCGATAAGACCCAGTACTTC.

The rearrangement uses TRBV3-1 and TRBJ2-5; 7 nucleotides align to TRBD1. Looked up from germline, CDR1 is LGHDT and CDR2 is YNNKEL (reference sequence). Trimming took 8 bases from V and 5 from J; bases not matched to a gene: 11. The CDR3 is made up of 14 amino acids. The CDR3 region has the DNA TGTGCCAGCCAATCGACAGGGACGTGGGAGACCCAGTACTTC. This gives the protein CASQSTGTWETQYF.

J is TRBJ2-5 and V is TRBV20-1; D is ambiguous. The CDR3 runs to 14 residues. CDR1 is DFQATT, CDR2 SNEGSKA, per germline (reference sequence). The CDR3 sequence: CSESSQTPQETQYF. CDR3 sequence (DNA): TGCAGCGAATCCTCGCAAACCCCACAAGAGACCCAGTACTTC.

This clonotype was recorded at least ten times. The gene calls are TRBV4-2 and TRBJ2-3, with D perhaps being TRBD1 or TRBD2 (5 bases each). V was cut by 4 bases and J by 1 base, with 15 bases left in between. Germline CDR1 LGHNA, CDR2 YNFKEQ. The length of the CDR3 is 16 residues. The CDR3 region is CASSRRDLGGTDTQYF. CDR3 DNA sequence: TGTGCCAGCAGCCGCCGGGACCTAGGGGGCACAGATACGCAGTATTTT.

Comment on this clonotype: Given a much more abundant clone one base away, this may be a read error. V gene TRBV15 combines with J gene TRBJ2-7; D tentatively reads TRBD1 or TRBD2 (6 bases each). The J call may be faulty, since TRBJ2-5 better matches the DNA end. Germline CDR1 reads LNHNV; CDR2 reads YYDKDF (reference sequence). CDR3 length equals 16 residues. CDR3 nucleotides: TGTGCCACCAGCAGAGATCTACAAGGGGGAGGAGGGACCCAGTACTTC. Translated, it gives CATSRDLQGGGGTQYF.

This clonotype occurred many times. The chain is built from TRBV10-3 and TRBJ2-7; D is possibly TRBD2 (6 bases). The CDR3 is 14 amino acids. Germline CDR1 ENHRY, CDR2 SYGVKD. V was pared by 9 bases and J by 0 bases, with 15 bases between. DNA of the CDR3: TGTGCCATAGGGGACTTCCAGAGCTCCTACGAGCAGTACTTC. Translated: CAIGDFQSSYEQYF.

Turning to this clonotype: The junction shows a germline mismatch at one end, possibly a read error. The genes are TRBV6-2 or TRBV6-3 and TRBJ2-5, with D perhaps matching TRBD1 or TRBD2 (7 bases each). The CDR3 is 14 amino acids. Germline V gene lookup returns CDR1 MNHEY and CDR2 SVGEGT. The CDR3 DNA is TGTGTCAGCGGGGAGGGGGCCGCCTACAATGAGCAGTACTTC. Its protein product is CVSGEGAAYNEQYF.

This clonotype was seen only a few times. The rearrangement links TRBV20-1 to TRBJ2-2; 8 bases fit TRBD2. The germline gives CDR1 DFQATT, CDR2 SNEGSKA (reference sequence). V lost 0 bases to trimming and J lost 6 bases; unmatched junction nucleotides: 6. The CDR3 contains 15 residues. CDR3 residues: CSARDPRGGPGELFF. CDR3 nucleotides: TGCAGTGCTAGAGATCCTCGGGGGGGGCCCGGGGAGCTGTTTTTT.

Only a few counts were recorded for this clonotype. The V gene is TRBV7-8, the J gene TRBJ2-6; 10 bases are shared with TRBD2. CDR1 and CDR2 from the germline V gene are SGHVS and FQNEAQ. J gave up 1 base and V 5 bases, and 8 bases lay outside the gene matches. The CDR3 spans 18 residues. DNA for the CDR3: TGTGCCAGCAGCCCCGGGACTAGCGAAAAATCTGGGGCCAACGTCCTGACTTTC. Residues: CASSPGTSEKSGANVLTF.

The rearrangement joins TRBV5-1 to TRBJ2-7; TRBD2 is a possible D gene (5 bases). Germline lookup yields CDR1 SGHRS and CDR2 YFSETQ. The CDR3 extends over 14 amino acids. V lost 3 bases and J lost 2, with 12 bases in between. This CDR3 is CASSSDGLTYEQYF. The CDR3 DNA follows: TGCGCCAGCAGCTCGGACGGACTCACCTACGAGCAGTACTTC.

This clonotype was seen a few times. CDR3 sequence: CASSLEARNNSPLHF. For the CDR3, the DNA is TGCGCCAGCAGCTTGGAGGCAAGGAATAATTCACCCCTCCACTTT. The gene calls are TRBV5-1 and TRBJ1-6; D unresolved. V was trimmed by 0 bases and J by 5 bases, leaving 9 bases between them. The CDR3 is 15 residues long. The germline gives CDR1 SGHRS, CDR2 YFSETQ.

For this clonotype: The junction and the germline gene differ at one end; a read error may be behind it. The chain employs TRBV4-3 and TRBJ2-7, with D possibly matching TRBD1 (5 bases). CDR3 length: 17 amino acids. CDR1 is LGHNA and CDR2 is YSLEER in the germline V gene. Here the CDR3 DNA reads TGCTCCAGCAGCCAAGTTGGTGTCGGGCAGCCTTCAGGGGAGCAGTACTTC. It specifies CSSSQVGVGQPSGEQYF.

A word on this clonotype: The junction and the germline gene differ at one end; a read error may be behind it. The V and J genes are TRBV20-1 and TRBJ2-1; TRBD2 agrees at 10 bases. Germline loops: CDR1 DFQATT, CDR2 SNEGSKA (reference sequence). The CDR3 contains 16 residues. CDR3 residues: CSTRDTSSGSYNEQFF. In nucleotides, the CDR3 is TGCAGTACTAGGGATACCTCTAGCGGGAGTTACAATGAGCAGTTCTTC.

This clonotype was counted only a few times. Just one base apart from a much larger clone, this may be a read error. The CDR3 protein is CSARAGARQGAPSDGYTF. The CDR3 DNA sequence: TGCAGTGCTAGAGCGGGAGCGAGACAGGGGGCTCCCAGCGATGGCTACACCTTC. The V call is TRBV20-1, the J call TRBJ1-2; 10 bases are shared with TRBD1. The trim removed 1 base at V and 6 bases at J, leaving 17 bases unmatched. CDR1 is DFQATT, CDR2 SNEGSKA, per germline (reference sequence). The CDR3 is 18 amino acids.